This TCR beta chain was identified during a study of blood T cell repertoires in COVID-19. Study summary: Samples taken during acute and convalescent COVID-19 were collected in the United States, Italy and Spain.

Germline V CDR1 and CDR2: SGHTA, FQGNSA. This CDR3 has 15 residues. The V and J ends lost 5 bases and 2 bases, in that order; junction bases with no gene match: 3. Those designated as exposed participants met a COVID-19 case within 2 weeks before study entry. Original processing methods: By means of reference gene primer amplification, nucleated cell counts were estimated. TCRdb's table, derived via immunoSEQ multiplex PCR, lists solely in-frame clones and lacks some. That table furnishes V, J and clone size, whereas the DNA furnished D and trimming. The sample comprises around 400,000 clones, about 89% of which are singletons, and around 0.94% rests with the top ten.

The sequence came from a woman aged 40 to 55 who had been exposed to COVID-19. Sample: PBMCs or T cells enriched from blood (not recorded which). The V and J genes are TRBV7-2 and TRBJ2-7; 13 bases are shared with TRBD2. The CDR3 here is CASSRTSGSTYEQYF. Here the CDR3 DNA reads TGTGCCAGCAGCCGGACTAGCGGGAGTACCTACGAGCAGTACTTC.